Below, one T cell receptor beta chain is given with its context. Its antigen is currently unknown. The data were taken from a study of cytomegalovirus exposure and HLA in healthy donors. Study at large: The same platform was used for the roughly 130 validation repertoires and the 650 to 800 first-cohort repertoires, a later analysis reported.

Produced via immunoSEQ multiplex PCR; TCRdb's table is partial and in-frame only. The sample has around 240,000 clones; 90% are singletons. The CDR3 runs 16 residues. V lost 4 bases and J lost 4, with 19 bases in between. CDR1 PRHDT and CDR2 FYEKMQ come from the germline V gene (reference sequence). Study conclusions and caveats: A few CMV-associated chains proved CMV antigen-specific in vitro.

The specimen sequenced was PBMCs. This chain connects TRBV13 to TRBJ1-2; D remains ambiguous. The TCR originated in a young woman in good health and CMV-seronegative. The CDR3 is CASSSIGGRLSYGYTF. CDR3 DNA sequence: TGTGCCAGCAGCTCAATAGGAGGCAGGCTTAGCTATGGCTACACCTTC.